The sample holds a few counts of the clone carrying this T cell receptor (beta chain). What it binds is unknown. The single heparinised draw taken from each donor contained approximately 100 mL of blood on average. This specimen comes from a study of beta chain features in type 1 diabetes. The germline gives CDR1 ENHRY, CDR2 SYGVKD. The germline V and J ends were trimmed by 3 bases and 2 bases, with 4 bases remaining between them. CDR3 length equals 12 residues. Study-wide points: VDJ junctions sequenced from type 1 diabetes patients showed fewer insertions and more deletions. There was a moderate but significant shortening of TCRB CDR3s in all four CD4+ subsets of Type 1 diabetes patients. For patients and controls alike, PCR might favor shorter templates to the same degree. In comparison with healthy donors, patients had naive, central memory and Treg TCRB repertoires that appeared more similar.

The authors reverse transcribed all of the isolated RNA, so sequencing captured expressed TCRB transcripts. The data were produced by immunoSEQ multiplex PCR, yet TCRdb's version contains in-frame clones alone and is incomplete. The repertoire includes 500,000 to 800,000 clones, roughly 12% of them detected once, and more than 0.1% sits in the top ten. V is TRBV10-3 and J is TRBJ1-2; D not certain. The sample comprised naive CD4+ T cells from blood. The source is a man aged 25-40 years with type 1 diabetes. CDR3 in amino acids: CAISDLNYGYTF. In DNA form, the CDR3 reads TGTGCCATCAGTGACCTAAACTATGGCTACACCTTC.